This is a list of T cell receptor beta chains from one sample in a study of pediatric ulcerative colitis. TCRdb's copy holds only in-frame clones and misses some; the assay was immunoSEQ multiplex PCR. Seen here are approximately 11,000 clones, around 82% observed once, and the top ten hold about 3.9%. The sequencing sample was made of gut tissue. These receptor sequences come from a girl aged 10-17 years who was a control in a study of pediatric ulcerative colitis. Each CDR3 is given with its conserved first and last residue. A D gene is named only where the DNA matches it firmly. The size entry is marked missing in some rows and otherwise reads once, few, many or a size class.

NA | NA | TRBJ2-4 | TRBV14 | CASSQDSPGNIQYF | TGTGCCAGCAGCCAGGACAGTCCGGGTAACATTCAGTACTTC
NA | TRBD2 | TRBJ2-1 | TRBV28 | CASTSQKRDYNEQFF | TGTGCCAGCACTTCCCAAAAGCGGGACTACAATGAGCAGTTCTTC
NA | NA | TRBJ2-3 | TRBV4-2 | CASSPLGDTQYF | TGTGCCAGCAGCCCCCTGGGCGATACGCAGTATTTT
NA | TRBD1 | TRBJ1-2 | TRBV5-8 | CASSYRPGTGSNYGYTF | TGTGCCAGCAGCTATCGTCCCGGGACAGGTTCTAACTATGGCTACACCTTC
NA | TRBD2 | TRBJ2-1 | TRBV4-3 | CASSGEGGRRDEQFF | TGCGCCAGCAGCGGAGAGGGCGGGAGGCGGGATGAGCAGTTCTTC
few | NA | TRBJ1-2 | TRBV29-1 | CSVVWTSRYTF | TGCAGCGTTGTGTGGACATCACGCTACACCTTC
NA | TRBD2 | TRBJ2-1 | TRBV18 | CASSPRGLAGGNEQFF | TGTGCCAGCTCACCACGGGGACTAGCGGGAGGCAATGAGCAGTTCTTC
NA | NA | TRBJ1-4 | TRBV7-6 | CASSSRGATNEKLFF | TGTGCCAGCAGCTCGAGAGGTGCAACTAATGAAAAACTGTTTTTT
NA | TRBD1 | TRBJ2-7 | TRBV9 | CASSVATGIAYEQYF | TGTGCCAGCAGCGTAGCGACAGGGATCGCGTACGAGCAGTACTTC
once | TRBD1 | TRBJ1-1 | TRBV28 | CASSSPGQLNTEAFF | TGTGCCAGCAGTTCACCGGGACAGCTTAACACTGAAGCTTTCTTT
NA | NA | TRBJ1-5 | TRBV30 | CAWSQGLYSNQPQHF | TGTGCCTGGAGCCAGGGCTTGTATAGCAATCAGCCCCAGCATTTT
NA | NA | TRBJ1-1 | TRBV6-1 | CASSEQEQGSAFF | TGTGCCAGCAGTGAACAGGAGCAGGGATCGGCTTTCTTT
NA | NA | TRBJ2-1 | TRBV4-1 | CASSQGRRDRDEQFF | TGCGCCAGCAGCCAAGGTCGGCGGGATCGAGATGAGCAGTTCTTC
NA | TRBD2 | TRBJ2-7 | TRBV30 | CAWTSGTYEQYF | TGTGCCTGGACTAGCGGAACCTACGAGCAGTACTTC
NA | TRBD1 | TRBJ2-5 | TRBV6-1 | CASGGTGGRETQYF | TGTGCCAGCGGGGGGACAGGGGGACGGGAGACCCAGTACTTC
NA | NA | TRBJ1-1 | TRBV5-6 | CASSLGPEAFF | TGTGCCAGCAGCCTGGGGCCTGAAGCTTTCTTT
NA | NA | TRBJ2-3 | TRBV14 | CASSQGENLWGDTQYF | TGTGCCAGCAGCCAGGGGGAGAATCTGTGGGGAGATACGCAGTATTTT
NA | TRBD2 | TRBJ2-1 | TRBV27 | CASSLGGRARNEQFF | TGTGCCAGCAGTTTAGGCGGGAGGGCCCGTAATGAGCAGTTCTTC
few | NA | TRBJ2-1 | TRBV7-2 | CASSIGVAAYNEQFF | TGTGCCAGCAGCATAGGGGTAGCAGCCTACAATGAGCAGTTCTTC
few | TRBD2 | TRBJ2-7 | TRBV4-1 | CASSQDRGSGSYEQYF | TGCGCCAGCAGCCAAGATAGAGGTAGCGGGAGTTACGAGCAGTACTTC
NA | TRBD1 | TRBJ2-7 | TRBV7-6 | CASSLVRTGGGEQYF | TGTGCCAGCAGCTTAGTACGGACAGGGGGCGGCGAGCAGTACTTC
once | NA | TRBJ2-7 | TRBV7-2 | CASSLARDNYEQYF | TGTGCCAGCAGCTTAGCGCGGGACAACTACGAGCAGTACTTC
NA | NA | TRBJ2-7 | TRBV20-1 | CSARVSYEQYF | TGCAGTGCTAGAGTGTCCTACGAGCAGTACTTC
NA | NA | TRBJ1-1 | TRBV30 | CAWSVQGELNTEAFF | TGTGCCTGGAGTGTCCAGGGAGAGTTGAACACTGAAGCTTTCTTT
NA | NA | TRBJ2-1 | TRBV2 | CASTGVNEQFF | TGTGCCAGCACAGGGGTCAATGAGCAGTTCTTC
NA | NA | TRBJ2-7 | TRBV28 | CASSLPTAQATQQYF | TGTGCCAGCAGTTTACCGACAGCCCAAGCCACCCAGCAGTACTTC
NA | NA | TRBJ2-2 | TRBV19 | CASLGTPITGELFF | TGTGCCAGTCTCGGGACCCCTATTACCGGGGAGCTGTTTTTT
few | NA | TRBJ1-2 | TRBV9 | CASSVAPSEYGYTF | TGTGCCAGCAGCGTAGCCCCCTCAGAGTATGGCTACACCTTC
NA | NA | TRBJ2-1 | TRBV7-6 | CASSLVGRSNEQFF | TGTGCCAGCAGCTTAGTTGGGAGAAGCAATGAGCAGTTCTTC
NA | NA | TRBJ2-2 | TRBV10-3 | CAISRGAGPPGELFF | TGTGCCATCAGTAGAGGGGCCGGACCCCCCGGGGAGCTGTTTTTT
NA | NA | TRBJ2-7 | TRBV19 | CASSPGGGSSYEQYF | TGTGCCAGTAGCCCCGGAGGGGGCAGCTCCTACGAGCAGTACTTC